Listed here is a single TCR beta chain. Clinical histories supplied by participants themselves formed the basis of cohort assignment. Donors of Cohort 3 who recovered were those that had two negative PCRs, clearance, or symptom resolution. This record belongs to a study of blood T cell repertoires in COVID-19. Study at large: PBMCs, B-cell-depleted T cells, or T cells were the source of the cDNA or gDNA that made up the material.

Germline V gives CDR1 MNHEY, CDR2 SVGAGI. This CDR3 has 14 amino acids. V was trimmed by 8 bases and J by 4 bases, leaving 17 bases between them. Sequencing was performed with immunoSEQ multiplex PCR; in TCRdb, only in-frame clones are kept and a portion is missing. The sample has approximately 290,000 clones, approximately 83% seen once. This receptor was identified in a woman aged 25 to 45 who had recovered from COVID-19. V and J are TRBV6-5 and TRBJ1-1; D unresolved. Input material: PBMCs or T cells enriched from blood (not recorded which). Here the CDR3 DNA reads TGTGCCAGCGCTACGGGGTTACGGGGCACTGAAGCTTTCTTT. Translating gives CASATGLRGTEAFF.